The T cell receptor (beta chain) under discussion was sequenced for a study of blood T cell repertoires in COVID-19. Study-wide background: The study drew acute and convalescent COVID-19 samples from the United States, Italy and Spain. T cells, B-cell-depleted T cells, or PBMCs provided the cDNA or gDNA that served as material.

Per the authors' pipeline: Nucleated cell number was recorded as an estimate derived from reference gene primer amplification. Measured with immunoSEQ multiplex PCR; TCRdb has only the in-frame clones, and not every one. V, J and clone size are those of that table, while D and trimming were read from the DNA. The table lists tens of thousands of clones, around 75% of them singletons. V lost 1 base and J lost 2; bases outside the gene matches: 1. This CDR3 region has 16 residues. The germline V gene encodes CDR1 SGHNT and CDR2 YENEEA. The TCR was taken from an elderly man with active or convalescent COVID-19. Sequenced input: peripheral blood. The V and J genes are TRBV11-3 and TRBJ2-3, with 12 bases identical to TRBD2. The CDR3 reads CASSLGLAGDTDTQYF. The CDR3 DNA follows: TGTGCCAGCAGCTTAGGACTAGCGGGAGACACAGATACGCAGTATTTT.